Below are 5 T cell receptor beta chains sequenced from a single sample in a study of metastatic and nonmetastatic thyroid tumors. TCRdb re-analyzed the PCR reads using MiXCR. The table has 20,000 to 25,000 clones, approximately 20% seen once. Thyroid surgery had not been preceded by any treatment in any patient. Sample: blood. These receptors all come from a female donor with papillary thyroid cancer or a benign thyroid nodule (not recorded which). Some clones in this sample may be carry-over from other donors' samples.

Concerning this clone: A single base separates this from a much larger clone, so it may be a read error. Other nucleotide sequences in the sample specify the same CDR3. This chain connects TRBV11-2 to TRBJ2-4; TRBD1 might be the D (5 bases). CDR1 and CDR2 (germline): SGHAT, FQNNGV. V lost 9 bases, J lost 0 bases, and 12 bases lay in between. This CDR3 contains 14 residues. The CDR3, as DNA: TGTGCCAGTAGGGGAACCGTAGCCAAAAACATTCAGTACTTC. It codes for CASRGTVAKNIQYF.

Sample share makes this clone medium-sized (0.01 to 0.1%). V gene TRBV4-3 combines with J gene TRBJ2-1, with TRBD2 identical over 8 bases. The CDR3 loop spans 16 amino acids. From germline, CDR1 is LGHNA and CDR2 YSLEER. After removal of 1 base from V and 1 base from J, the junction contained 3 bases not matched to a gene. As DNA, the CDR3 is TGCGCCAGCAGCCAAGTCGCGGGAGGATCCTACAATGAGCAGTTCTTC. Protein: CASSQVAGGSYNEQFF.

The V call is TRBV2, the J call TRBJ1-4; D perhaps matches TRBD1 (6 bases). This CDR3 has 14 amino acids. Germline CDR1 is SNHLY and CDR2 is FYNNEI. Trimming removed 2 bases from V and 6 bases from J, with 10 bases in between. CDR3 region: CASSEQGYDEKLFF. CDR3 nucleotides: TGTGCCAGCAGTGAACAGGGGTATGATGAAAAACTGTTTTTT.

As for this clone: The conserved final phenylalanine or tryptophan is absent from the CDR3, which likely points to a read error. It is unclear where the CDR3 begins or ends on the DNA, so no DNA is shown, and the CDR3 is as TCRdb lists it. The chain joins TRBV11-2 to TRBJ2-2; TRBD1 is taken as the D call from the table, unchecked against the DNA. Germline V CDR1 and CDR2: SGHAT, FQNNGV. From its first to its last residue, the CDR3 has 16 amino acids. This CDR3 reads CASSLYGASRTGELFS.

This clone was observed at least ten times. The chain combines TRBV5-1 with TRBJ2-7, with no clear D. Germline loops: CDR1 SGHRS, CDR2 YFSETQ. The length of the CDR3 is 13 residues. Trimming took off 2 bases at V and 3 bases at J, with 9 bases between the two ends. The CDR3 sequence: CASSLAFDYEQYF. Here the CDR3 DNA reads TGCGCCAGCAGCTTAGCCTTCGACTACGAGCAGTACTTC.